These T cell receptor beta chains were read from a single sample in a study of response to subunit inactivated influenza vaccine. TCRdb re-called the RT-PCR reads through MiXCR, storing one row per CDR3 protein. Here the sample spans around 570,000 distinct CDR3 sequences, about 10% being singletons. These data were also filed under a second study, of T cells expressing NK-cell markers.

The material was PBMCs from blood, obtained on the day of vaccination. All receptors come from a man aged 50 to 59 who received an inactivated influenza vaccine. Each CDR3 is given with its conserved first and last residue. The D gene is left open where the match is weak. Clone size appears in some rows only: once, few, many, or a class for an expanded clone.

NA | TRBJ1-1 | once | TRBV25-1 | TGTGCCAGCACCCGTCAGGGACGGACTGAAGCTTTCTTT | CASTRQGRTEAFF
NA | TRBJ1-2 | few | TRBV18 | TGTGCCAGCTCACCACCATCCCACAGAAACTATGGCTACACCTTC | CASSPPSHRNYGYTF
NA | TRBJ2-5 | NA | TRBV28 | TGTGCCAGCAGCCATGACCCCCTACTAGGGGCCCAGTACTTC | CASSHDPLLGAQYF
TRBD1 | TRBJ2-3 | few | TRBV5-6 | TGTGCCAGCAGCTTGGCCGTTCACCCTGACAGGGTTCTCACAGATACGCAGTATTTT | CASSLAVHPDRVLTDTQYF
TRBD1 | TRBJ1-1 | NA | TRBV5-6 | TGTGCCAGCACCGGACAGGGGAGAACTGAAGCTTTCTTT | CASTGQGRTEAFF
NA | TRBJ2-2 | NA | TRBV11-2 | TGTGCCAGCAGCTTAGTTCAGCCCGGGGAGCTGTTTTTT | CASSLVQPGELFF
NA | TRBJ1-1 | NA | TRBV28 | TGTGCCAGCAGTCCCAACAGGGTGGAGGCTTTCTTT | CASSPNRVEAFF
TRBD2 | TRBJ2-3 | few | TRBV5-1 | TGCGCCAGCAACAGACTAGCGGGGGCCACAGATACGCAGTATTTT | CASNRLAGATDTQYF
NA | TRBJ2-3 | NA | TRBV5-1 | TGCGCCAGCAGCTTGGATGCAGGGGGGGATACGCAGTATTTT | CASSLDAGGDTQYF
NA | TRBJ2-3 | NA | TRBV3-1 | TGTGCCAGCAGCACTACAGGGAGCACAGATACGCAGTATTTT | CASSTTGSTDTQYF
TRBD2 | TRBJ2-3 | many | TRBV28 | TGTGCCAGCAGTTTCAACCTAGCGGGAGGTACAGATACGCAGTATTTT | CASSFNLAGGTDTQYF
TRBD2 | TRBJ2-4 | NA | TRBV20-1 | TGCAGTGCTGCCCTACTAGCGGGAAATTGGATTGGCAAAAACATTCAGTACTTC | CSAALLAGNWIGKNIQYF
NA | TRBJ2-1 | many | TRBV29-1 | TGCAGTTTTGGGGGGGAGACAGGGCGGGCATACAATGAGCAGTTCTTC | CSFGGETGRAYNEQFF
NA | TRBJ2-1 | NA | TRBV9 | TGTGCCAGCAGCGTAGTAGATCATGAGCAGTTCTTC | CASSVVDHEQFF
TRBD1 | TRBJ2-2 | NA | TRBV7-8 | TGTGCCAGCAGCTTAGTCCTAGGGACAGCAAACACCGGGGAGCTGTTTTTT | CASSLVLGTANTGELFF
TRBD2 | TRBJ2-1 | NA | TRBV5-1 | TGCGCCAGCAGCTTGACGGGACCGACCCAGCGGGGTGAGCAGTTCTTC | CASSLTGPTQRGEQFF
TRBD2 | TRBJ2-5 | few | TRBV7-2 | TGTGCCAGCAGCCGAGATATCCTAGCGGGGACAGAGACCCAGTACTTC | CASSRDILAGTETQYF
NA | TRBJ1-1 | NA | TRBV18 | TGTGCCAGCTCCGGCGGACAGAAGCGTGAAGCTTTCTTT | CASSGGQKREAFF
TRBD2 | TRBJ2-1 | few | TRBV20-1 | TGCAGTGCTAGAGGGACTAGCGGTACTTTACTTTACAATGAGCAGTTCTTC | CSARGTSGTLLYNEQFF
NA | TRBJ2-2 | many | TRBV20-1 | TGCAGCGCTGACAGGACAGATACCGGGGAGCTGTTTTTT | CSADRTDTGELFF
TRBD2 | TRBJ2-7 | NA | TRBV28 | TGTGCCAGCAGTTTAGGGACTAGAGGTTTAGACGAGCAGTACTTC | CASSLGTRGLDEQYF
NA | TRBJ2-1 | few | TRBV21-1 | TGTGCCAGCACAAAGCTTAGCGGAGACAATGAGCAGTTCTTC | CASTKLSGDNEQFF
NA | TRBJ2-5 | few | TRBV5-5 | TGTGCCAGCAGCCACCTGATGACAGCGCAAGAGACCCAGTACTTC | CASSHLMTAQETQYF
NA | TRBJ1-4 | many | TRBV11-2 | TGTGCCAGCAGCTTATCGTCTGGAACTAATGAAAAACTGTTTTTT | CASSLSSGTNEKLFF
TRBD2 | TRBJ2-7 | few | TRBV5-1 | TGCGCCAGCAGCTCATGGACTAGCGGGAGCCACGAGCAGTACTTC | CASSSWTSGSHEQYF
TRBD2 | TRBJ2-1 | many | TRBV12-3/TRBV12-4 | TGTGCCAGCAGGGGACTAGCGGGAGAACCCTACAATGAGCAGTTCTTC | CASRGLAGEPYNEQFF
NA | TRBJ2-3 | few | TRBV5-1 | TGCGCCAGCAGGGATAGTGGGGATACGCAGTATTTT | CASRDSGDTQYF
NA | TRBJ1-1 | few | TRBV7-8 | TGTGCCAGCAGCTTATTGGGGACATGGAACACTGAAGCTTTCTTT | CASSLLGTWNTEAFF
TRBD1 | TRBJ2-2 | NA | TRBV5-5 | TGTGCCAACATGAAAGGGGGCTCGAACACCGGGGAGCTGTTTTTT | CANMKGGSNTGELFF
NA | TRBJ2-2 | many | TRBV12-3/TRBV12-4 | TGTGCCAGCAGTTTTACAGCGGACACCGGGGAGCTGTTTTTT | CASSFTADTGELFF
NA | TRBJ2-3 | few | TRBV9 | TGTGCCAGCAGCGTAGCGGCTAGTAGGACAGATACGCAGTATTTT | CASSVAASRTDTQYF
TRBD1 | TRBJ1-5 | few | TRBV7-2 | TGTGCCAGCAGCTCAGTGGCAGGGGGTGCCCAGCATTTT | CASSSVAGGAQHF
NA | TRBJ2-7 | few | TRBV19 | TGTGCCAGTAGTACCCGGAGAACCGGGCCCTACGAGCAGTACTTC | CASSTRRTGPYEQYF
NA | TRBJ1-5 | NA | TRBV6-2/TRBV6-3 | TGTGCCAGCAGCCGGGACCTTCTCATTAGCAATCAGCCCCAGCATTTT | CASSRDLLISNQPQHF
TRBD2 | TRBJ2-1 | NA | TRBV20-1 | TGCAGTGCTCCTCTCGCCGGGACTAGCGGGGGCACCCGCTCCTACAATGAGCAGTTCTTC | CSAPLAGTSGGTRSYNEQFF
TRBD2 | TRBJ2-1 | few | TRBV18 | TGTGCCAGCTCACCTAGCGGGGGGGCCGTTGAGCAGTTCTTC | CASSPSGGAVEQFF
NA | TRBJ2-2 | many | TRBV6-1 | TGTGCCAGCAGACAGGGGAACACCGGGGAGCTGTTTTTT | CASRQGNTGELFF
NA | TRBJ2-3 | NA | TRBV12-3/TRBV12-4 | TGTGCCAGCAGTTTGGGGCACCCTAGCACAGATACGCAGTATTTT | CASSLGHPSTDTQYF
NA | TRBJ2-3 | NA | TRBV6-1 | TGTGCCAGCAGTGAAGGGGCGGGGCTGACGCGTGTAGATACGCAGTATTTT | CASSEGAGLTRVDTQYF
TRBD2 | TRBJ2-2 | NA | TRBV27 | TGTGCCAGCAGTTCGACTAGCGGGGGGCCGAGGACCGGGGAGCTGTTTTTT | CASSSTSGGPRTGELFF
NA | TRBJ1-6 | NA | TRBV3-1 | TGTGCCAGCAGGCTACGCGAAGCATCCCGTTCACCCCTCCACTTT | CASRLREASRSPLHF
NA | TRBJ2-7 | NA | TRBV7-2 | TGTGCCAGCAGCTTAAGGGGGGCTCTGGACGAGCAGTACTTC | CASSLRGALDEQYF